The 20 T cell receptor beta chains reported below all come from one sample, sequenced in a study of STAT5B mutations in CD4+ large granular lymphocyte leukemia. TCRdb keeps only in-frame clones here, not all; method: immunoSEQ multiplex PCR. The table includes 30,000 or so clones, around 78% detected once. Source material: CD4+ T cells from blood buffy coats. The receptors were sampled from a human donor in good health.

The genes are TRBV5-1 and TRBJ2-7; D unresolved. The CDR3 has 13 amino acids. Trimming cost V 0 bases and J 7 bases, with 11 bases left between them. The germline V gene has CDR1 SGHRS and CDR2 YFSETQ. The CDR3 DNA reads as TGCGCCAGCAGCTTGGCCGGAAAAGGGGAGCAGTACGTC. It translates to CASSLAGKGEQYV.

This sequence joins TRBV5-1 and TRBJ2-5; D is undetermined. The CDR3 runs 13 residues. Between the trimmed V and J ends, which lost 0 bases and 2 bases, there was a span of 5 bases. Germline CDR1 SGHRS, CDR2 YFSETQ. CDR3 in DNA: TGCGCCAGCAGCTTGGCTAGTCAAGAGACCCAGTACTTC. It translates to CASSLASQETQYF.

Points on this clone: At the DNA level, this CDR3 is encoded by other sequences in the same sample as well. The chain employs TRBV7-2 and TRBJ1-1, with no clear D. CDR1 SGHTA and CDR2 FQGNSA come from the germline V gene. The germline V and J ends were trimmed by 1 base and 2 bases, with 11 bases remaining between them. This CDR3 is built from 15 residues. CDR3 in DNA: TGTGCCAGCAGCTTAGAGGGTGTGGGAAACACTGAAGCTTTCTTT. Protein sequence: CASSLEGVGNTEAFF.

The V gene is TRBV21-1, the J gene TRBJ2-7. TRBV21-1 is designated a pseudogene. The CDR3 loop spans 12 amino acids. The CDR3 coding sequence is TGTGCCAGCAGCTCCTGTCCGTGGGAGCAGTACTTC. Its translation: CASSSCPWEQYF.

The chain combines TRBV28 with TRBJ1-2; 9 nucleotides match TRBD1. CDR1 and CDR2 (germline): MDHEN, SYDVKM. The CDR3 spans 16 residues. V gave up 2 bases and J gave up 4 bases; unmatched junction bases: 8. CDR3 amino acids: CASSLEGQGGSYGYTF. DNA for the CDR3: TGTGCCAGCAGTTTAGAGGGACAGGGAGGGAGCTATGGCTACACCTTC.

The chain has TRBV10-2 and TRBJ2-1; 7 nucleotides align to TRBD2. The J segment lost 0 bases and the V segment lost 10 bases, leaving 3 bases of the junction unmatched. The germline gives CDR1 WSHSY, CDR2 SAAADI. The CDR3 has 13 residues. CDR3 in amino acids: CATLADSYNEQFF. The DNA of the CDR3 is TGCGCCACCCTAGCGGACTCCTACAATGAGCAGTTCTTC.

Only a few counts were recorded for this clone. V gene TRBV2 combines with J gene TRBJ1-4; D uncertain. Germline V CDR1 and CDR2: SNHLY, FYNNEI. CDR3 size: 13 residues. V lost 8 bases, J lost 8 bases, and 15 bases lay in between. CDR3 nucleotide sequence: TGTGCCAGCGACTCCAAGACTGGCGAAAAACTGTTTTTT. It yields the protein CASDSKTGEKLFF.

The genes are TRBV5-1 and TRBJ2-3; 13 bases agree with TRBD2. V was pared by 5 bases and J by 2 bases, with 8 bases of the junction left unmatched. The CDR3 totals 17 residues. Per germline, CDR1 SGHRS and CDR2 YFSETQ. The CDR3 loop reads CASRNPTSGRNTDTQYF. The CDR3 nucleotides read TGCGCCAGCAGGAATCCGACTAGCGGGAGGAACACAGATACGCAGTATTTT.

This clone was found a few times. The chain joins TRBV27 to TRBJ1-1; D remains unclear. Deletions cut 3 bases from V and 8 bases from J, with 13 bases between. Germline CDR1 and CDR2: MNHEY and SMNVEV (reference sequence). This CDR3 spans 13 amino acids. The CDR3 DNA sequence: TGTGCCAGCAGTTTTAACAGCCAGAGGGAAGCTTTCTTT. Translating it yields CASSFNSQREAFF.

The chain employs TRBV15 and TRBJ2-7; D is unclear. The CDR3 has 15 residues. CDR1 and CDR2 (germline): LNHNV, YYDKDF (reference sequence). The V end lost 0 bases, the J end lost 2 bases, and 11 bases lay between the germline ends. The CDR3 nucleotides are TGTGCCACCAGCAGAGAACTTAATTTCCCCTACGAGCAGTACGTC. Amino acid sequence: CATSRELNFPYEQYV.

The gene calls are TRBV28 and TRBJ1-1, with 8 bases matching TRBD1. Losses at the gene ends were 6 bases for V and 2 bases for J; bases not matched to a gene: 5. Germline-derived CDR1 and CDR2 are MDHEN and SYDVKM. CDR3 size: 14 residues. CDR3 amino acids: CASRSDRGNTEAFF. The CDR3 region has the DNA TGTGCCAGCAGATCTGACAGGGGAAACACTGAAGCTTTCTTT.

The chain joins TRBV7-2 to TRBJ2-2; D gene uncertain. V lost 6 bases to trimming and J lost 4 bases, with 12 bases between them. CDR3 size: 14 residues. In germline, CDR1 is SGHTA, CDR2 FQGNSA. DNA of the CDR3: TGTGCCAGCAGTCGACCGGTTCGCACCGGGGAGCTGTTTTTT. Encoded protein: CASSRPVRTGELFF.

The chain joins TRBV6-4 to TRBJ2-7, with D perhaps matching TRBD2 (5 bases). This CDR3 is built from 12 residues. V gave up 6 bases and J gave up 3 bases, with 9 bases separating them. The germline V gene encodes CDR1 MRHNA and CDR2 SNTAGT. The CDR3 loop reads CASRARDYEQYV. CDR3 bases: TGTGCCAGCAGGGCCCGGGACTACGAGCAGTACGTC.

In nucleotides, the CDR3 is TGTGCCACCAGCTCCGGACTAGCGGGGGATGAGACCCAGTACTTC. Amino acid sequence: CATSSGLAGDETQYF. V gene TRBV15 combines with J gene TRBJ2-5; 13 bases map to TRBD2. CDR1 and CDR2 (germline): LNHNV, YYDKDF (reference sequence). V was clipped by 5 bases and J by 5 bases; unmatched bases: 5. The CDR3 is made up of 15 amino acids.

The chain joins TRBV30 to TRBJ2-5, with TRBD2 matching 8 bases. The CDR3 has 13 residues. The germline CDR1 and CDR2 sequences are GTSNPN and SVGIG (reference sequence). Trimming removed 1 base from V and 5 bases from J; junction bases left unmatched: 3. The CDR3 region is CAWSAGGRETQYF. CDR3 sequence (DNA): TGTGCCTGGAGTGCGGGGGGGCGTGAGACCCAGTACTTC.

The chain carries TRBV30 and TRBJ2-7; 8 bases agree with TRBD2. Germline CDR1 reads GTSNPN; CDR2 reads SVGIG (reference sequence). The CDR3 runs 15 residues. V dropped 1 base and J dropped 4; count of bases not matched to a gene: 9. CDR3 protein: CAWSDDLASGYEQYF. The CDR3 coding sequence is TGTGCCTGGAGTGATGATTTGGCTAGCGGGTACGAGCAGTACTTC.

This clone was detected only a few times. This chain links TRBV6-1 with TRBJ1-1; no definite D call. Germline values: CDR1 MNHNS, CDR2 SASEGT. V gave up 4 bases and J gave up 0 bases, with 6 bases separating them. The CDR3 spans 13 residues. The CDR3, as DNA: TGTGCCAGCAGTGTGAATATGAACACTGAAGCTTTCTTT. Its protein product is CASSVNMNTEAFF.

The genes are TRBV7-9 and TRBJ1-1; D unresolved. The CDR3 sequence is 11 residues long. The V gene's germline CDR1 is SEHNR and CDR2 FQNEAQ (reference sequence). V was shortened by 4 bases and J by 4 bases, with 4 bases between the two germline ends. This CDR3 reads CASSSTTEAFF. The CDR3 nucleotides read TGTGCCAGCAGCTCTACCACTGAAGCTTTCTTT.

This clone appeared once. Because the CDR3 is missing its conserved closing phenylalanine or tryptophan, this is likely a read error. In DNA, the CDR3 is TGTGCCAGCGGCGGGGGCGACGGCCCATATGAAAAACTGTTTTCT. Amino acid sequence: CASGGGDGPYEKLFS. The chain links TRBV28 to TRBJ1-4, with a tentative D call TRBD1 (6 bases). Germline V gene data show CDR1 as MDHEN and CDR2 as SYDVKM. With 8 bases removed from V and 6 bases from J, the gap between germline ends came to 19 bases. CDR3 length: 15 amino acids.

This chain uses TRBV19 with TRBJ1-4, with no clear D. V gave up 5 bases and J gave up 8 bases, with 12 bases separating them. Germline values: CDR1 LNHDA, CDR2 SQIVND (reference sequence). CDR3 length: 13 amino acids. The CDR3: CASSRVGVEKLFF. The CDR3 DNA is TGTGCCAGTAGTCGGGTCGGCGTGGAAAAACTGTTTTTT.